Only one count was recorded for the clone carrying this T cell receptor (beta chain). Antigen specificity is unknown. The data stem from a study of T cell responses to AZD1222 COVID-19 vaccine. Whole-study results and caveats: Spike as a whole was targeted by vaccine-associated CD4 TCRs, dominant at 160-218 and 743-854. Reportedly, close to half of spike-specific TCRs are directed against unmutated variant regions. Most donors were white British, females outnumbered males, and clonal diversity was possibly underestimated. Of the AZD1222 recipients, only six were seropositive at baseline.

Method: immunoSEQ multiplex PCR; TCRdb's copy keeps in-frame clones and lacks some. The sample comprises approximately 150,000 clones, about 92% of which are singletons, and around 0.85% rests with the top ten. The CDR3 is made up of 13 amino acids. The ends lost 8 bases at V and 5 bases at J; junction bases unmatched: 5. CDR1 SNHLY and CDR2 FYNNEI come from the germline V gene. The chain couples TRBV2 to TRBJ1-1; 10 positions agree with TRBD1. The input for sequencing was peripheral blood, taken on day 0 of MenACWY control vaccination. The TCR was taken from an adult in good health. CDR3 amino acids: CASLDRGRTEAFF. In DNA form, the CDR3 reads TGTGCCAGCCTGGACAGGGGGAGGACTGAAGCTTTCTTT. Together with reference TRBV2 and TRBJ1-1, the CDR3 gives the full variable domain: EPEVTQTPSHQVTQMGQEVILRCVPISNHLYFYWYRQILGQKVEFLVSFYNNEISEKSEIFDDQFSVERPDGSNFTLKIRSTKLEDSAMYFCASLDRGRTEAFFGQGTRLTVV.